The clone carrying this TCR beta chain was recorded many times. Its antigen is currently unknown. Individual cDNA molecules received unique molecular identifiers during library preparation. TCRdb analysed the 5' RACE reads with MiXCR anew, one entry per CDR3 protein. The sample lists 25,000 to 35,000 distinct CDR3 sequences, less than 6% seen once, with around 6% in the top ten. Germline V lookup: CDR1 SEHNR, CDR2 FQNEAQ (reference sequence). V lost 7 bases and J lost 1, with 13 bases in between. CDR3 length: 14 amino acids. This entry is derived from a study of early T cells in non-severe SARS-CoV-2 infection. Broader study findings: In VDJdb matching, anti-spike CD8 responses were favored while private and CD4 specificities went missing.

The V call is TRBV7-9, the J call TRBJ2-5, with D perhaps TRBD2 (5 bases). This TCR was recovered from an adult who was a healthcare worker with PCR-confirmed SARS-CoV-2 infection or an uninfected control (not recorded which). The source was whole blood, collected at baseline. The CDR3 DNA sequence: TGTGCCAGCACCCCAGAGGACTTCCAAGAGACCCAGTACTTC. This translates into CASTPEDFQETQYF.